This TCR beta chain derives from a study of blood T cell repertoires in COVID-19. Germline V gene sequence: CDR1 LNHNV, CDR2 YYDKDF (reference sequence). V dropped 3 bases and J dropped 6 bases, with 17 bases sitting between them. This CDR3 has 16 amino acids. Repertoires were generated with immunoSEQ multiplex PCR, while TCRdb's copy carries only in-frame clones and drops some. This table holds 280,000 or so clones, roughly 87% found once. The sample consisted of peripheral blood. This clonotype was obtained from a man aged 18 to 30 with active or convalescent COVID-19. This chain links TRBV15 with TRBJ2-2; TRBD2 is a possible D gene (5 bases). The CDR3 reads CATSSPPEGPAGELFF. In DNA form, the CDR3 reads TGTGCCACCAGCAGTCCCCCCGAGGGCCCGGCCGGGGAGCTGTTTTTT.